These 28 T cell receptor beta chains were all obtained from the same sample, sequenced in a study of T-cell memory formation after mild COVID-19. TCRdb itself ran the 5' RACE reads through MiXCR, one entry per CDR3 protein. The sample shows nearly 110,000 distinct CDR3 sequences, around 15% of them seen only once. Sequencing input: PBMCs or a T cell subset sorted from them (not recorded which). Receptor source: an adult woman who had mild COVID-19 (a few samples of this study predate the infection). Cell type and time point are not known.

This clonotype was picked up a small number of times. The gene calls are TRBV19 and TRBJ2-1; unclear D gene. This CDR3 spans 15 amino acids. Germline assignment: CDR1 LNHDA and CDR2 SQIVND (reference sequence). The ends were cut back, 5 bases at V and 2 bases at J, with 13 bases in the middle. Here the CDR3 DNA reads TGTGCCAGTAGTTCCTGGACCCAAGCCTACAATGAGCAGTTCTTC. This translates into CASSSWTQAYNEQFF.

The genes are TRBV7-9 and TRBJ2-3, with 11 bases that match TRBD2. Trimming took 5 bases from V and 2 from J; bases not matched to a gene: 9. The CDR3 runs 17 residues. Germline assignment: CDR1 SEHNR and CDR2 FQNEAQ (reference sequence). The CDR3 reads CASSPSGLADSTDTQYF. The CDR3 bases are TGTGCCAGCAGCCCATCGGGACTAGCGGATTCCACAGATACGCAGTATTTT.

The chain joins TRBV29-1 to TRBJ1-2; D is unresolved. Per the germline V gene, CDR1 is SQVTM and CDR2 is ANQGSEA. The V and J ends lost 6 bases and 6 bases respectively, with 17 bases between them. The CDR3 is made up of 13 amino acids. CDR3 amino acids: CSVQTTVIDGYTF. Here the CDR3 DNA reads TGCAGCGTCCAAACCACAGTAATCGATGGCTACACCTTC.

This clonotype was observed a handful of times. The chain carries TRBV24-1 and TRBJ2-7; the D gene is possibly TRBD2 (6 bases). This CDR3 region has 14 residues. Trimming pared 7 bases from V and 3 bases from J, leaving 15 bases between. Germline V gene sequence: CDR1 KGHDR, CDR2 SFDVKD. The CDR3 here is CATSTGTDYYEQYF. As DNA, the CDR3 is TGTGCCACCAGCACCGGGACGGACTACTACGAGCAGTACTTC.

The V call is TRBV19, the J call TRBJ1-1; the match to TRBD1 covers 8 bases. In germline, CDR1 is LNHDA, CDR2 SQIVND (reference sequence). The CDR3 runs 15 residues. The J segment lost 6 bases and the V segment lost 3 bases, leaving 9 bases of the junction unmatched. CDR3 protein: CASSIRTGLVAEAFF. Here the CDR3 DNA reads TGTGCCAGTAGTATCCGGACAGGGTTGGTCGCTGAAGCTTTCTTT.

This clonotype was counted many times. This rearrangement joins TRBV11-1 to TRBJ2-7; TRBD2 matches at 10 bases. Germline V CDR1 and CDR2: SGHAT, FQDESV (reference sequence). CDR3 length: 16 amino acids. V lost 2 bases and J lost 2; bases outside the gene matches: 6. CDR3 region: CASSLTSTSGAYEQYF. Written as DNA, the CDR3 is TGTGCCAGCAGCTTAACGTCTACTAGCGGGGCCTACGAGCAGTACTTC.

The V gene is TRBV29-1, the J gene TRBJ2-2, with TRBD1 as a possible D gene (6 bases). V gave up 3 bases and J gave up 0 bases, with 8 bases separating them. The CDR3 length is 14 residues. CDR1 is SQVTM and CDR2 is ANQGSEA in the germline V gene. CDR3 region: CSVEDSSNTGELFF. The CDR3 DNA reads TGCAGCGTTGAGGACAGCTCGAACACCGGGGAGCTGTTTTTT.

V and J are TRBV20-1 and TRBJ1-5, with D uncertain. This CDR3 has 16 residues. Trimming shortened V by 0 bases and J by 3 bases, and 15 bases separated the two germline ends. Germline V gives CDR1 DFQATT, CDR2 SNEGSKA (reference sequence). The CDR3 DNA is TGCAGTGCTAGAGAGGGTTCAAAGGGTTACAATCAGCCCCAGCATTTT. Its protein product is CSAREGSKGYNQPQHF.

In its sample, this clonotype was seen a few times. This chain uses TRBV7-8 with TRBJ1-1; no reliable D call. The V end lost 2 bases, the J end lost 3 bases, and 10 bases lay between the germline ends. This CDR3 region has 14 residues. CDR1 and CDR2 (germline): SGHVS, FQNEAQ. CDR3 amino acids: CASSLRTVYTEAFF. Here the CDR3 DNA reads TGTGCCAGCAGCTTAAGGACTGTTTACACTGAAGCTTTCTTT. Together with reference TRBV7-8 and TRBJ1-1, the CDR3 gives the full variable domain: GAGVSQSPRYKVAKRGQDVALRCDPISGHVSLFWYQQALGQGPEFLTYFQNEAQLDKSGLPSDRFFAERPEGSVSTLKIQRTQQEDSAVYLCASSLRTVYTEAFFGQGTRLTVV.

Only a few counts were recorded for this clonotype. The J gene is TRBJ1-2, the V gene TRBV7-9, with D uncertain. Germline V gene data show CDR1 as SEHNR and CDR2 as FQNEAQ (reference sequence). V was trimmed by 8 bases and J by 3 bases, leaving 13 bases between them. This CDR3 region has 13 residues. CDR3 protein: CASVGSWYYGYTF. CDR3 coding DNA: TGTGCCAGCGTGGGTTCGTGGTACTATGGCTACACCTTC.

This clonotype was counted only a few times. The rearrangement uses TRBV12-3 or TRBV12-4 and TRBJ1-1; 11 bases are shared with TRBD1. The V and J ends lost 1 base and 5 bases, in that order; junction bases with no gene match: 15. The CDR3 consists of 19 residues. CDR3 nucleotide sequence: TGTGCCAGCAGTTTAGTTTGGGACAGGGGGGACTCCTCGGGTACTGAAGCTTTCTTT. Protein sequence: CASSLVWDRGDSSGTEAFF.

The V call is TRBV11-2, the J call TRBJ2-1, with 9 bases identical to TRBD2. Germline V gene data show CDR1 as SGHAT and CDR2 as FQNNGV. The CDR3 has 14 residues. Trimming took 1 base from V and 9 from J; bases not matched to a gene: 4. CDR3 DNA: TGTGCCAGCAGCTTAGTAGCGGGGGACCCTGAGCAGTTCTTC. It codes for CASSLVAGDPEQFF.

V and J are TRBV5-6 and TRBJ2-5; D not resolved. The J call may be faulty, since TRBJ2-7 better matches the DNA end. CDR1 and CDR2 (germline): SGHDT, YYEEEE. This CDR3 spans 15 amino acids. CDR3 region: CASSLLHGSLYEQYF. The CDR3 DNA follows: TGTGCCAGCAGCTTACTCCACGGCTCCCTTTACGAGCAGTACTTC.

This clonotype turned up a few times. The V gene is TRBV4-2, the J gene TRBJ2-7; 11 nucleotides line up with TRBD1. With 1 base clipped from V and 7 bases from J, the junction kept 6 bases outside the gene matches. This CDR3 comprises 15 residues. Germline V gives CDR1 LGHNA, CDR2 YNFKEQ. This CDR3 reads CASSQGDRGVREQYF. The CDR3 DNA is TGTGCCAGCAGCCAAGGGGACAGGGGGGTTCGGGAGCAGTACTTC.

V is TRBV6-4 and J is TRBJ2-3; 13 positions match TRBD2. The germline V gene encodes CDR1 MRHNA and CDR2 SNTAGT. The V and J ends lost 2 bases and 4 bases, in that order; junction bases with no gene match: 0. The CDR3 has 15 amino acids. The chain's CDR3 is CASSDTSGGADTQYF. The CDR3 DNA follows: TGTGCCAGCAGTGACACTAGCGGGGGGGCAGATACGCAGTATTTT.

V usage is TRBV24-1 and J usage is TRBJ2-7, with D perhaps TRBD1 or TRBD2 (5 bases each). The V and J ends lost 4 bases and 2 bases respectively, with 17 bases between them. Per germline, CDR1 KGHDR and CDR2 SFDVKD. This CDR3 contains 16 residues. The CDR3: CATSDPLRDGTYEQYF. The DNA of the CDR3 is TGTGCCACCAGTGACCCGCTCCGGGACGGGACCTACGAGCAGTACTTC.

A few counts support this clonotype. The gene calls are TRBV3-1 and TRBJ1-1; D uncertain. CDR1 is LGHDT and CDR2 is YNNKEL in the germline V gene (reference sequence). The CDR3 extends over 13 amino acids. V lost 3 bases and J lost 4, with 9 bases in between. The CDR3 DNA sequence: TGTGCCAGCAGCCAGGCAGGATCCACTGAAGCTTTCTTT. Encoded protein: CASSQAGSTEAFF. The full variable domain, rest sourced from reference TRBV3-1 and TRBJ1-1, is DTAVSQTPKYLVTQMGNDKSIKCEQNLGHDTMYWYKQDSKKFLKIMFSYNNKELIINETVPNRFSPKSPDKAHLNLHINSLELGDSAVYFCASSQAGSTEAFFGQGTRLTVV.

The chain carries TRBV4-3 and TRBJ2-7; 9 nucleotides line up with TRBD1. CDR1 LGHNA and CDR2 YSLEER come from the germline V gene. The CDR3 extends over 18 amino acids. Unmatched junction bases numbered 16, after V lost 4 bases and J lost 3 bases. In nucleotides, the CDR3 is TGCGCCAGCAGCCTCCACCCCGTAGACAGGGGGACATACTACGAGCAGTACTTC. Translated, it gives CASSLHPVDRGTYYEQYF.

The chain recombines TRBV20-1 with TRBJ2-7, with D maybe TRBD1 (6 bases). This CDR3 comprises 13 residues. The germline V gene has CDR1 DFQATT and CDR2 SNEGSKA (reference sequence). V lost 4 bases and J lost 4, with 14 bases in between. The CDR3 sequence is CSATDYRAYEQYF. As DNA, the CDR3 is TGCAGTGCTACCGACTACAGGGCGTACGAGCAGTACTTC.

This clonotype was detected only a few times. J is TRBJ1-1 and V is TRBV5-1; D is perhaps TRBD1 (5 bases). The germline V gene encodes CDR1 SGHRS and CDR2 YFSETQ. CDR3 length equals 15 residues. The ends were cut back, 0 bases at V and 4 bases at J, with 13 bases in the middle. CDR3 protein: CASSLEGGGVTEAFF. The CDR3 coding sequence is TGCGCCAGCAGCTTGGAAGGCGGGGGGGTCACTGAAGCTTTCTTT.

This clonotype has just one count. This chain joins TRBV19 and TRBJ1-2; D remains ambiguous. The CDR3 runs to 11 residues. Germline CDR1 reads LNHDA; CDR2 reads SQIVND (reference sequence). V lost 1 base to trimming and J lost 8 bases, with 5 bases between them. CDR3: CASSIGLGYTF. CDR3 DNA: TGTGCCAGTAGTATAGGCTTAGGCTACACCTTC.

This clonotype was seen a handful of times. This sequence joins TRBV9 and TRBJ1-5; 8 nucleotides line up with TRBD1. This CDR3 comprises 18 residues. The junction had 13 bases not matched to a gene; V was cut back by 0 bases and J by 5 bases. Germline CDR1 is SGDLS and CDR2 is YYNGEE. The CDR3: CASSVVSPRTGLHQPQHF. CDR3 DNA sequence: TGTGCCAGCAGCGTAGTATCCCCTCGGACAGGGCTACATCAGCCCCAGCATTTT. The whole variable domain, remainder taken from reference TRBV9 and TRBJ1-5, is DSGVTQTPKHLITATGQRVTLRCSPRSGDLSVYWYQQSLDQGLQFLIQYYNGEERAKGNILERFSAQQFPDLHSELNLSSLELGDSALYFCASSVVSPRTGLHQPQHFGDGTRLSIL.

This clonotype was counted at least ten times. This chain joins TRBV27 and TRBJ2-7, with D unresolved. The V gene's germline CDR1 is MNHEY and CDR2 SMNVEV (reference sequence). This CDR3 is 13 amino acids long. Trimming stripped 2 bases from V and 7 bases from J, with 12 bases between. The CDR3 loop reads CASSLSVSREQYF. CDR3 sequence (DNA): TGTGCCAGCAGTTTAAGTGTGTCTCGGGAGCAGTACTTC.

The rearrangement uses TRBV12-3 or TRBV12-4 and TRBJ2-5, with 8 nucleotides matching TRBD1. This CDR3 is 15 amino acids long. V was pared by 6 bases and J by 4 bases, with 10 bases of the junction left unmatched. The CDR3 nucleotides read TGTGCCAGCAGCAAGACAGGGGTGTCAGGAGAGACCCAGTACTTC. It translates to CASSKTGVSGETQYF.

This clonotype has ten or more counts. This chain joins TRBV29-1 and TRBJ1-1, with D hard to call. The CDR3 sequence is 11 residues long. Germline lookup yields CDR1 SQVTM and CDR2 ANQGSEA. Trimming left V 7 bases short and J 0 bases short, with 6 bases between. DNA for the CDR3: TGCAGCGCCGTCGTGAACACTGAAGCTTTCTTT. Protein sequence: CSAVVNTEAFF.

The chain uses TRBV6-5 and TRBJ1-1, with a possible D match to TRBD1 (6 bases). The CDR3 consists of 15 residues. Between the trimmed V and J ends, which lost 0 bases and 5 bases, there was a span of 13 bases. Germline V gene sequence: CDR1 MNHEY, CDR2 SVGAGI. CDR3 DNA sequence: TGTGCCAGCAGTTACTCGAGTACAGGGTATACTGAAGCTTTCTTT. It translates to CASSYSSTGYTEAFF.

CDR3 in DNA: TGTGCCAGCAGCCTAGCGGCGACATACAATGAGCAGTTCTTC. Its protein product is CASSLAATYNEQFF. The chain has TRBV6-6 and TRBJ2-1; 7 nucleotides match TRBD2. CDR1 and CDR2 from the germline V gene are MNHNY and SVGAGI (reference sequence). Unmatched junction bases numbered 6, after V lost 6 bases and J lost 4 bases. The CDR3 loop spans 14 amino acids.

Turning to this clonotype: An end of the junction does not agree with germline; a read error may underlie this. The CDR3 bases are TGTGCCAGCAGTTTATCTACAACGTATACTGAAGCTCTCTTT. Translated, it gives CASSLSTTYTEALF. The chain combines TRBV12-3 or TRBV12-4 with TRBJ1-1; D is ambiguous. There are 14 residues in the CDR3.